This T cell receptor (beta chain) is from a study of Graves' ophthalmopathy and Graves' hyperthyroidism (dated by TCRdb to 2017 to 2018). Context from the whole study: Peripheral blood was collected at initial diagnosis, prior to any treatment. To tell Graves' ophthalmopathy apart from Graves' hyperthyroidism, and to predict which patients would progress to ophthalmopathy, the study relied on TCR beta repertoire signatures. In total, 135 blood samples were TCR-sequenced: approximately 40 ophthalmopathy, over 70 hyperthyroidism and some 17 hyperthyroidism-to-ophthalmopathy patients. To explore V-J signatures distinguishing ophthalmopathy from hyperthyroidism, a discovery set of 100 patients (about 41 ophthalmopathy, about 57 stable hyperthyroidism) was enrolled. The independent validation cohort included approximately 19 hyperthyroidism patients plus 17 patients who later progressed from hyperthyroidism to ophthalmopathy. In five or six hyperthyroidism patients, the T-cell repertoires found in thyroid tissue were compared with those found in blood. Following sample collection, hyperthyroidism patients were given methimazole at a starting dose of 30 mg daily, and ophthalmopathy patients were given high-dose intravenous methylprednisolone. For training and testing, the 100 or so patients in the discovery cohort were randomly divided in a 7:3 ratio. Summary of the overall study and its limitations: Sample size was not predetermined statistically, and investigators were not blinded to group allocation. In cross-validation, the 13-signature model distinguished ophthalmopathy from stable hyperthyroidism with less than 90% sensitivity and about 81% specificity, while in the test set the corresponding values were about 79% and 69%. Most expanded thyroid clonotypes with a frequency above 0.001 also appeared in blood, which suggests that blood repertoires may reflect the immune response in the thyroid. In validation, the model predicted ophthalmopathy progression with 55% to 71% sensitivity and approximately 75% specificity; roughly eleven predicted patients were CT-confirmed with GO in a median of about 7.1 months.

Notes on this clonotype: Its antigen is still unknown. No qualities accompany the bases; no much larger clone lies one base away.

The junction carries 17 bases between V and J, which are trimmed by 5 bases and 7 bases respectively. The CDR3 covers 15 residues, taking in both the cysteine and the phenylalanine. The DNA shown is the 45-base CDR3, in frame from base 1. The germline V gene supplies CDR1 SGHTA and CDR2 FQGTGA. Hyperthyroidism was considered stable if no progression to ophthalmopathy occurred within 18 months of follow-up. Hyperthyroidism patients were newly diagnosed, were aged 18 to 65 years, and had a disease duration under 2 months. Patients with other autoimmune diseases, uncontrolled infections, pregnancy or lactation were excluded. Clinical symptoms, serum thyroxine, TRAb, thyroid ultrasound and orbital computed tomography formed the basis of the diagnosis. Ficoll-Paque density gradient centrifugation was used to isolate PBMCs from around 10 ml of fresh peripheral blood. Trizol reagent was used to extract the total RNA, and its quality was then checked on an Agilent 2100 Bioanalyzer.

TCR beta CDR3 regions were amplified from RNA transcripts for repertoire sequencing. The first round was an RT-PCR using HTBI primers with the Qiagen OneStep RT-PCR kit, and this first round was followed by a second-round multiplex PCR, then size selection and purification. Libraries were sequenced paired-end with 100 bp reads on an Illumina HiSeq2000. In the source study's methods: SOAPnuke was used to process the reads, throwing out any read that had adapters, had uncalled bases, had a mean Phred below 15, or lacked an exact constant-primer or identifier match. COPE v1.2.5 was used to merge high-quality paired reads. Unique nucleotide sequences were defined as clonotypes and aligned to IMGT TRB V, D and J references using MiTCR v1.1. The analysis was limited to V-J combinations with a frequency above 0.0001, which together covered approximately 99% of the repertoires. For each V-J combination, a TCR clonal expansion and chaos score was defined as the ratio of F50 clonal expansion to chaos observed in the TCRdist matrix. Features were reduced by Welch's t-statistics and random forest to about a dozen V-J combinations, which fed a naive Bayes classifier. The Morisita-Horn index was used to measure how similar the thyroid and blood repertoires were. In-frame beta chains were kept once TCRdb had trimmed the public reads at Q25 with fastp and called clones with MiXCR. Rows are unified per CDR3 protein, each entry keeping the most common DNA and genes. It is TCRdb's table, rather than the study itself, that gives the V and J calls and clone size. The table for this sample lists 620,000 or so distinct CDR3 sequences; approximately 21% of them were counted only once. The ten most abundant clones make up around 6.9% of the sample.

The sequencing input was peripheral blood. The TCR comes from a woman aged 18 to 35 with stable Graves' hyperthyroidism. Some clones in this sample may be carry-over from other donors' samples. Donor details come from another sample of the same person, matched by shared clones. Recombination connected TRBV7-3 to TRBJ2-2; the D gene is perhaps TRBD1 or TRBD2, each of them matching over 5 bases. Here the CDR3 is given as CASSPRGPAGGELFF. Here is the DNA: TGTGCCAGCAGCCCGAGGGGACCCGCGGGCGGGGAGCTGTTTTTT.